Given below is one T cell receptor beta chain in context. The antigen is unknown. The CDR3 extends over 13 amino acids. V was clipped by 2 bases and J by 5 bases, with 6 bases between them. The germline V gene encodes CDR1 MGHRA and CDR2 YSYEKL. These data belong to a study of T cells in localized non-small cell lung cancer. Whole-study findings and limits: Uninvolved adjacent lung showed peak T cell clonality, exceeding tumor.

Sequencing used immunoSEQ multiplex PCR; TCRdb keeps in-frame clones, though not all of them. Found here are about 51,000 clones, about 86% of them singletons; the top ten hold roughly 18%. The material was peripheral blood mononuclear cells, obtained before any cancer treatment. The V gene is TRBV4-1, the J gene TRBJ2-2; D gene unclear. The TCR sequence derives from a man aged 40-75 years with stage III lung adenocarcinoma. This CDR3 is CASSQTSTGELFF. CDR3 nucleotide sequence: TGCGCCAGCAGCCAAACCTCAACCGGGGAGCTGTTTTTT.